This TCR beta chain was profiled in a study of T cells after yellow fever vaccination. The study's findings and limits: Any FACS-sorted repertoire could hold abundant clonotypes that contaminate it from the bulk population. Most clones from primary vaccination were detected again post-booster (almost 98% CD4, around 88% CD8).

The sample holds many counts of this clonotype. Antigen unknown. MiXCR, run by TCRdb on the 5' RACE reads, gives a single entry per CDR3 protein. This table holds 70,000 or so distinct CDR3 sequences, 5.9% found once. Trimming took 6 bases from V and 0 from J; bases not matched to a gene: 12. This CDR3 is built from 16 residues. CDR1 is DFQATT, CDR2 SNEGSKA, per germline (reference sequence). The chain couples TRBV20-1 to TRBJ1-1; 8 bases align to TRBD1. This sequence was found in a man aged 18 to 30 who received the YFV17D yellow fever vaccine. Sequences were derived from CD4+ T cells sorted from PBMCs, sampled roughly 14 days after the first yellow fever vaccination. CDR3 DNA sequence: TGCAGTGCCGGTAGACAGGGGAAAAACATGAACACTGAAGCTTTCTTT. It is translated as CSAGRQGKNMNTEAFF.